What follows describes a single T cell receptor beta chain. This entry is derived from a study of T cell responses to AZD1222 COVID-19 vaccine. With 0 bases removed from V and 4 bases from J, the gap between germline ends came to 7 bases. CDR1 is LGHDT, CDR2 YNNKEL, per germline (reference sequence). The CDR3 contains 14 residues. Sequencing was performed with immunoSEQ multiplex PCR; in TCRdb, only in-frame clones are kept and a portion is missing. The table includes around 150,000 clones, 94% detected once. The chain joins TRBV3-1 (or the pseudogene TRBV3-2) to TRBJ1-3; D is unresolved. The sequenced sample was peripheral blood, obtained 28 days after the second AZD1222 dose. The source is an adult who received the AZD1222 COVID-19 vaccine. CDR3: CASSQDGWGNTIYF. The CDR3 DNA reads TGTGCCAGCAGCCAAGACGGCTGGGGAAACACCATATATTTT.